Shown below are 27 T cell receptor beta chains from a single sample sequenced in a study of T cells in Graves' hyperthyroidism and ophthalmopathy. Amplification yielded TCR beta CDR3 regions, with RNA transcripts as the source. A set of HTBI primers served as the primers for a first-round RT-PCR of the TCR CDR3. MiXCR, applied by TCRdb to the multiplex PCR reads, yields one record per CDR3 protein. Altogether 500,000 to 650,000 distinct CDR3 sequences are present, 17% being singletons, with the ten largest covering approximately 16%. The specimen was blood. The receptors originated from a woman aged 18-35 years with Graves' ophthalmopathy.

The chain employs TRBV27 and TRBJ2-1, with 8 bases matching TRBD2. The germline V gene has CDR1 MNHEY and CDR2 SMNVEV (reference sequence). This CDR3 region has 15 residues. J gave up 9 bases and V 5 bases, and 12 bases lay outside the gene matches. Here the CDR3 reads CASSMLERGSGEQFF. CDR3 DNA: TGTGCCAGCAGTATGCTCGAGCGGGGGTCCGGTGAGCAGTTCTTC.

This clonotype occurred many times. J is TRBJ2-7 and V is TRBV4-1; 10 positions agree with TRBD2. V lost 2 bases to trimming and J lost 2 bases; unmatched junction nucleotides: 3. There are 15 residues in the CDR3. The germline V gene has CDR1 MGHRA and CDR2 YSYEKL. The DNA for the CDR3 is TGCGCCAGCAGCCAACTAGCGGGAGATCCCTACGAGCAGTACTTC. Protein sequence: CASSQLAGDPYEQYF.

The chain combines TRBV20-1 with TRBJ1-2, with D possibly TRBD1 on 5 matching bases. The germline gives CDR1 DFQATT, CDR2 SNEGSKA (reference sequence). This CDR3 comprises 12 residues. Trimming took off 5 bases at V and 8 bases at J, with 15 bases between the two ends. Here the CDR3 reads CSAGDPSEGYTF. CDR3 coding DNA: TGCAGTGCTGGGGACCCATCGGAAGGCTACACCTTC.

V gene TRBV20-1 combines with J gene TRBJ1-2, with D perhaps matching TRBD1 (6 bases). Trimming cost V 0 bases and J 7 bases, with 15 bases left between them. This CDR3 region has 14 residues. Germline CDR1 and CDR2: DFQATT and SNEGSKA (reference sequence). As DNA, the CDR3 is TGCAGTGCTAGAGATCTTGCAGGGGATCGTGGCTACACCTTC. This gives the protein CSARDLAGDRGYTF.

This chain links TRBV5-5 with TRBJ2-5, with D perhaps TRBD1 (5 bases). Between the trimmed V and J ends, which lost 4 bases and 14 bases, there was a span of 21 bases. CDR3 size: 13 residues. CDR1 is SGHKS, CDR2 YYEKEE, per germline (reference sequence). The CDR3 DNA reads as TGTGCCAGCAGCGTGAAAATAGACAGTCTCCTATACTTC. Its translation: CASSVKIDSLLYF.

This clonotype has more than one count but fewer than ten. This chain joins TRBV7-9 and TRBJ2-7, with unresolved D. The V and J ends lost 5 bases and 7 bases respectively, with 9 bases between them. Germline-derived CDR1 and CDR2 are SEHNR and FQNEAQ (reference sequence). The CDR3 runs to 11 residues. CDR3 sequence: CASSAKGEQYF. As DNA, the CDR3 is TGTGCCAGCAGCGCGAAAGGGGAGCAGTACTTC.

This clonotype was picked up a small number of times. The CDR3 protein is CASNAGETYEQYF. CDR3 DNA sequence: TGTGCCAGCAACGCGGGGGAGACCTACGAGCAGTACTTC. The rearrangement uses TRBV7-9 and TRBJ2-7; 7 bases match TRBD2. The CDR3 spans 13 residues. Looked up from germline, CDR1 is SEHNR and CDR2 is FQNEAQ (reference sequence). The junction had 5 bases not matched to a gene; V was cut back by 7 bases and J by 2 bases.

This clonotype showed up many times. This chain links TRBV6-1 with TRBJ1-6; tentatively, D is TRBD1 (6 bases). This CDR3 is 12 amino acids long. From germline, CDR1 is MNHNS and CDR2 SASEGT. V was trimmed by 5 bases and J by 10 bases, leaving 9 bases between them. The CDR3 nucleotides are TGTGCCAGCAGTAAAACAGGGTCACCCCTCCACTTT. Translated: CASSKTGSPLHF.

In this sample, this clonotype turned up many times. The J gene is TRBJ2-7, the V gene TRBV30; possibly TRBD1 for D (6 bases). This CDR3 spans 14 amino acids. Trimming cost V 6 bases and J 0 bases, with 15 bases left between them. CDR1 and CDR2 (germline): GTSNPN, SVGIG (reference sequence). The CDR3 DNA follows: TGTGCCTGTTGGACAGCCTCCTTCTCCTACGAGCAGTACTTC. It translates to CACWTASFSYEQYF.

J is TRBJ2-3 and V is TRBV4-1; 10 nucleotides line up with TRBD2. CDR3 length: 20 residues. CDR1 is MGHRA, CDR2 YSYEKL, per germline. V lost 0 bases and J lost 1; bases outside the gene matches: 13. CDR3 sequence (DNA): TGCGCCAGCAGCCAAGATCGGGGCCAGCGGGGGGGCCAGCGCACAGATACGCAGTATTTT. Translating it yields CASSQDRGQRGGQRTDTQYF.

The chain carries TRBV15 and TRBJ1-2, with D unresolved. Trimming removed 4 bases at V and 0 bases at J, with 12 bases between. The length of the CDR3 is 15 residues. CDR1 is LNHNV, CDR2 YYDKDF, per germline (reference sequence). The CDR3 protein is CATSTPNRANYGYTF. In DNA form, the CDR3 reads TGTGCCACCAGCACGCCTAACAGAGCTAACTATGGCTACACCTTC.

This clonotype was counted at least ten times. The genes are TRBV12-3 or TRBV12-4 and TRBJ2-2, with 12 bases that match TRBD2. CDR3 length: 15 amino acids. J gave up 7 bases and V 5 bases, and 5 bases lay outside the gene matches. The chain's CDR3 is CASSKTSGSIGELFF. The CDR3 DNA reads TGTGCCAGCAGTAAGACTAGCGGGAGTATCGGGGAGCTGTTTTTT.

This clonotype was found many times. V and J are TRBV18 and TRBJ2-3; tentative D call: TRBD2 (5 bases). V was shortened by 3 bases and J by 1 base, with 11 bases between the two germline ends. The germline V gene encodes CDR1 KGHSH and CDR2 LQKENI. This CDR3 contains 15 residues. The DNA for the CDR3 is TGTGCCAGCTCACCCCCGGTGCGGGGCACAGATACGCAGTATTTT. This encodes CASSPPVRGTDTQYF. Full variable domain (remainder filled in from reference TRBV18 and TRBJ2-3): NAGVMQNPRHLVRRRGQEARLRCSPMKGHSHVYWYRQLPEEGLKFMVYLQKENIIDESGMPKERFSAEFPKEGPSILRIQQVVRGDSAAYFCASSPPVRGTDTQYFGPGTRLTVL.

Only a few counts were recorded for this clonotype. This chain connects TRBV6-2 or TRBV6-3 to TRBJ2-7; D not certain. This CDR3 spans 13 amino acids. CDR1 is MNHEY, CDR2 SVGEGT, per germline. The germline V and J ends were trimmed by 8 bases and 2 bases, with 13 bases remaining between them. The DNA for the CDR3 is TGTGCCAGCCGGGTCAGAGACCCCTACGAGCAGTACTTC. Amino acid sequence: CASRVRDPYEQYF.

This clonotype was seen ten or more times. V is TRBV11-2 and J is TRBJ2-3; D is possibly TRBD2 (6 bases). CDR3 length: 14 residues. V was clipped by 5 bases and J by 2 bases, with 11 bases between them. Germline V gene lookup returns CDR1 SGHAT and CDR2 FQNNGV. In DNA form, the CDR3 reads TGTGCCAGCAGCCCGACTAGAGTCACAGATACGCAGTATTTT. This sequence encodes CASSPTRVTDTQYF.

The chain carries TRBV7-3 and TRBJ2-3; 8 bases are shared with TRBD1. Losses at the gene ends were 6 bases for V and 4 bases for J; bases not matched to a gene: 9. This CDR3 is 15 amino acids long. The germline gives CDR1 SGHTA, CDR2 FQGTGA. The CDR3 is CASSSTGGLADTQYF. The CDR3 bases are TGTGCCAGCAGTTCAACAGGGGGGTTGGCAGATACGCAGTATTTT.

This clonotype was seen many times. J is TRBJ1-6 and V is TRBV27, with unresolved D. The V end was cut by 2 bases, the J end by 7 bases, with 12 bases between. The germline V gene has CDR1 MNHEY and CDR2 SMNVEV (reference sequence). CDR3 length: 15 residues. CDR3 in amino acids: CASSLVGRENSPLHF. The CDR3 coding sequence is TGTGCCAGCAGTTTAGTTGGACGGGAAAATTCACCCCTCCACTTT.

This chain links TRBV7-2 with TRBJ1-6, with D hard to call. Germline V gene lookup returns CDR1 SGHTA and CDR2 FQGNSA. The CDR3 sequence is 15 residues long. V was clipped by 2 bases and J by 7 bases, with 12 bases between them. For the CDR3, the DNA is TGTGCCAGCAGCTTAACGAGGGTCCTGAATTCACCCCTCCACTTT. It yields the protein CASSLTRVLNSPLHF.

This clonotype was detected many times. V and J are TRBV5-1 and TRBJ2-1, with TRBD2 matching 10 bases. The V gene end was trimmed by 6 bases and the J gene end by 5 bases; junction bases not matched to a gene: 5. The CDR3 sequence is 14 residues long. Germline-derived CDR1 and CDR2 are SGHRS and YFSETQ. CDR3 loop: CASNEREGDNEQFF. In DNA form, the CDR3 reads TGCGCCAGCAACGAGCGGGAGGGCGACAATGAGCAGTTCTTC.

This clonotype showed up just a few times. V is TRBV6-1 and J is TRBJ1-4; no clear D. The germline V and J ends were trimmed by 6 bases and 6 bases, with 11 bases remaining between them. Germline CDR1 reads MNHNS; CDR2 reads SASEGT. CDR3 length: 13 amino acids. The CDR3 sequence is CASSDTVHEKLFF. CDR3 in DNA: TGTGCCAGCAGCGACACCGTTCATGAAAAACTGTTTTTT.

This clonotype was seen more than once but under ten times. This chain joins TRBV28 and TRBJ2-7; 12 bases agree with TRBD2. Germline V lookup: CDR1 MDHEN, CDR2 SYDVKM. This CDR3 spans 16 amino acids. J was trimmed by 3 bases and V by 7 bases; bases with no gene match: 10. In nucleotides, the CDR3 is TGTGCCAGCAACTTAGAGACTAGCGGGGGACTCTACGAGCAGTACTTC. This codes for CASNLETSGGLYEQYF.

CDR3 nucleotide sequence: TGCAGTGCCAACACGTGGGCTAGCGGGATGGGTACAGATACGCAGTATTTT. Its protein is CSANTWASGMGTDTQYF. The V call is TRBV20-1, the J call TRBJ2-3, with 9 bases identical to TRBD2. Germline trimming cut 6 bases from V and 3 bases from J; bases unmatched to any gene: 16. Per germline, CDR1 DFQATT and CDR2 SNEGSKA (reference sequence). The CDR3 has 17 residues.

This clonotype was recorded many times. This sequence joins TRBV7-9 and TRBJ1-6, with TRBD1 matching over 7 bases. The CDR3 contains 14 residues. After removal of 4 bases from V and 7 bases from J, the junction contained 4 bases not matched to a gene. Per the germline V gene, CDR1 is SEHNR and CDR2 is FQNEAQ (reference sequence). CDR3 nucleotides: TGTGCCAGCAGCTCCCAGGGGGAGAATTCACCCCTCCACTTT. Its translation is CASSSQGENSPLHF.

The V gene is TRBV5-1, the J gene TRBJ1-6; D not certain. Germline V lookup: CDR1 SGHRS, CDR2 YFSETQ. Trimming left V 3 bases short and J 7 bases short, with 8 bases between. The CDR3 runs to 13 residues. This CDR3 reads CASSSEINSPLHF. For the CDR3, the DNA is TGCGCCAGCAGCTCGGAAATAAATTCACCCCTCCACTTT.

This clonotype was counted at least ten times. The V call is TRBV6-1, the J call TRBJ1-1; the match to TRBD1 covers 8 bases. The CDR3 is 14 residues long. CDR1 and CDR2 from the germline V gene are MNHNS and SASEGT. Trimming cost V 6 bases and J 4 bases; bases outside gene matches: 7. The CDR3 sequence is CASRDRGGGTEAFF. Written as DNA, the CDR3 is TGTGCCAGCAGAGACAGGGGAGGGGGCACTGAAGCTTTCTTT.

This clonotype has only a few counts. The rearrangement uses TRBV5-1 and TRBJ1-1; D perhaps matches TRBD1 (6 bases). Germline V lookup: CDR1 SGHRS, CDR2 YFSETQ. CDR3 size: 15 residues. V lost 3 bases, J lost 0 bases, and 12 bases lay in between. The CDR3 loop reads CASSYRDTMNTEAFF. The CDR3 DNA follows: TGCGCCAGCAGCTACAGGGATACCATGAACACTGAAGCTTTCTTT.

The table lists this clonotype with many counts. The chain recombines TRBV29-1 with TRBJ2-7; possible D gene TRBD1, 5 bases. CDR1 and CDR2 (germline): SQVTM, ANQGSEA. The V end lost 4 bases, the J end lost 3 bases, and 13 bases lay between the germline ends. The CDR3 length is 13 residues. Written as DNA, the CDR3 is TGCAGCGTTGGAGAACAGGCATTCTACGAGCAGTACTTC. Amino acid sequence: CSVGEQAFYEQYF.